Given below is one TCR beta chain in context. These data belong to a study of blood T cell repertoires in COVID-19. About the study: Two consecutive negative NP/OP PCR tests, clearance, or resolved symptoms defined Cohort 3 recovery. From the United States, Italy and Spain came samples of acute and convalescent COVID-19.

V was pared by 4 bases and J by 3 bases, with 6 bases of the junction left unmatched. Germline CDR1 and CDR2: LGHDT and YNNKEL (reference sequence). The CDR3 is 15 residues long. Per the authors' pipeline: Reference gene primer amplification gave estimated nucleated cell counts. Profiled with immunoSEQ multiplex PCR; TCRdb holds only in-frame clones, not every one. The DNA was the basis for D and trimming; V, J and clone size are from that table. The sample records roughly 340,000 clones, roughly 86% being singletons. This sequence originates from a man between 40 and 49 years old in a cohort exposed to, infected with or recovered from COVID-19 (not recorded which). The sample consisted of PBMCs or T cells enriched from blood (not recorded which). This sequence joins TRBV3-1 (or the pseudogene TRBV3-2) and TRBJ2-3; TRBD1 matches 8 bases. CDR3 coding DNA: TGTGCCAGCAGCCGTCGGACAGGGAGGACAGATACGCAGTATTTT. This translates into CASSRRTGRTDTQYF.